The 20 T cell receptor beta chains reported below all come from one sample, sequenced in a study of cytomegalovirus exposure and HLA in healthy donors. Primers included in the PCR were 60 Vbeta and 13 Jbeta primers. The repertoire was sequenced with immunoSEQ multiplex PCR; TCRdb's copy has only in-frame clones and lacks some. The repertoire consists of some 190,000 clones, with roughly 80% occurring once and the leading ten covering about 3%. Input material: PBMCs. These receptors all stem from a female donor in good health and CMV-seronegative.

This chain links TRBV28 with TRBJ2-7; TRBD1 might be the D (7 bases). From germline, CDR1 is MDHEN and CDR2 SYDVKM. Deletions cut 2 bases from V and 4 bases from J, with 15 bases between. This CDR3 spans 15 amino acids. In DNA, the CDR3 is TGTGCCAGCAGTTTAGTTCCAGGGGGGATGTACGAGCAGTACTTC. It is translated as CASSLVPGGMYEQYF.

V usage is TRBV11-2 and J usage is TRBJ2-7, with TRBD2 identical over 7 bases. CDR1 SGHAT and CDR2 FQNNGV come from the germline V gene. Germline trimming cut 5 bases from V and 5 bases from J; bases unmatched to any gene: 12. This CDR3 contains 15 residues. The CDR3 nucleotides read TGTGCCAGCAGCCCGAATACGGCGGGAGCCCACGAGCAGTACTTC. Its translation is CASSPNTAGAHEQYF. Together with reference TRBV11-2 and TRBJ2-7, the CDR3 gives the full variable domain: EAGVAQSPRYKIIEKRQSVAFWCNPISGHATLYWYQQILGQGPKLLIQFQNNGVVDDSQLPKDRFSAERLKGVDSTLKIQPAKLEDSAVYLCASSPNTAGAHEQYFGPGTRLTVT.

About this clone: Different DNA sequences within this sample yield the same CDR3. CDR3 amino acids: CASSTTGHNTDTQYF. Here the CDR3 DNA reads TGTGCCAGCAGCACGACAGGACACAACACAGATACGCAGTATTTT. The gene calls are TRBV5-6 and TRBJ2-3, with D possibly TRBD1 on 6 matching bases. Trimming pared 4 bases from V and 2 bases from J, leaving 14 bases between. Germline V CDR1 and CDR2: SGHDT, YYEEEE. The CDR3 spans 15 residues.

The V and J genes are TRBV9 and TRBJ2-3; TRBD2 agrees at 8 bases. The trim removed 0 bases at V and 2 bases at J, leaving 8 bases unmatched. The length of the CDR3 is 17 residues. Germline CDR1 reads SGDLS; CDR2 reads YYNGEE. The CDR3 nucleotides read TGTGCCAGCAGCGTAGCGGCGGGGGGCCAGAACACAGATACGCAGTATTTT. Translating gives CASSVAAGGQNTDTQYF.

The rearrangement joins TRBV11-2 to TRBJ2-7; TRBD1 agrees at 10 bases. The trim removed 5 bases at V and 0 bases at J, leaving 16 bases unmatched. The CDR3 is 19 amino acids. From germline, CDR1 is SGHAT and CDR2 FQNNGV. The CDR3 DNA reads as TGTGCCAGCAGCAGAACGGGACAGGGGACATCCGCAAGCTCCTACGAGCAGTACTTC. The encoded protein is CASSRTGQGTSASSYEQYF.

V gene TRBV18 combines with J gene TRBJ1-1; TRBD1 aligns across 9 bases. Germline CDR1 reads KGHSH; CDR2 reads LQKENI. Trimming at V came to 2 bases and at J to 3 bases, leaving 4 bases not matched to a gene. The CDR3 extends over 15 amino acids. The CDR3 loop is CASSPGTGRHTEAFF. CDR3 nucleotide sequence: TGTGCCAGCTCACCAGGGACAGGGAGGCACACTGAAGCTTTCTTT.

V is TRBV5-5 and J is TRBJ2-3; D is perhaps TRBD2 (7 bases). V lost 3 bases to trimming and J lost 2 bases, with 19 bases between them. This CDR3 is 17 amino acids long. The V gene's germline CDR1 is SGHKS and CDR2 YYEKEE (reference sequence). The chain's CDR3 is CASSWWVDGGLTDTQYF. CDR3 nucleotide sequence: TGTGCCAGCAGCTGGTGGGTGGACGGGGGGCTCACAGATACGCAGTATTTT.

The V gene is TRBV4-2, the J gene TRBJ2-1, with TRBD2 identical over 10 bases. The CDR3 consists of 16 residues. V shed 3 bases and J 4 bases; nucleotides not matched to a gene: 6. The V gene's germline CDR1 is LGHNA and CDR2 YNFKEQ. CDR3 sequence: CASSHVTSGAYNEQFF. In nucleotides, the CDR3 is TGTGCCAGCAGCCATGTTACTAGCGGGGCGTACAATGAGCAGTTCTTC.

This clone was counted once. V usage is TRBV11-2 and J usage is TRBJ2-7, with D possibly matching TRBD1 (5 bases). Germline V gene data show CDR1 as SGHAT and CDR2 as FQNNGV. V gave up 2 bases and J gave up 3 bases, with 11 bases separating them. The CDR3 covers 14 residues. The CDR3 sequence is CASSLRQWSYEQYF. The CDR3 region has the DNA TGTGCCAGCAGCTTAAGACAGTGGAGCTACGAGCAGTACTTC.

The chain uses TRBV30 and TRBJ1-1; a possible D gene is TRBD1 (6 bases). The CDR3 consists of 16 residues. V gave up 2 bases and J gave up 3 bases, with 19 bases separating them. Germline-derived CDR1 and CDR2 are GTSNPN and SVGIG (reference sequence). CDR3 nucleotide sequence: TGTGCCTGGAGTCCCCGGTGGACAGCAAAAGACACTGAAGCTTTCTTT. Its protein is CAWSPRWTAKDTEAFF.

The V and J genes are TRBV28 and TRBJ2-7; 8 nucleotides line up with TRBD1. CDR3 length: 24 residues. With V trimmed by 1 base and J by 4 bases, 33 bases remained unmatched. CDR1 and CDR2 (germline): MDHEN, SYDVKM. The CDR3 coding sequence is TGTGCCAGCAGTTTATTTCCAGGGTCGATTGGTCTGGGACAGGTGCGTCTAGCCCTTTACGAGCAGTACTTC. Its translation: CASSLFPGSIGLGQVRLALYEQYF. Supplemented by reference TRBV28 and TRBJ2-7, the full variable domain reads DVKVTQSSRYLVKRTGEKVFLECVQDMDHENMFWYRQDPGLGLRLIYFSYDVKMKEKGDIPEGYSVSREKKERFSLILESASTNQTSMYLCASSLFPGSIGLGQVRLALYEQYFGPGTRLTVT.

In nucleotides, the CDR3 is TGCAGTGCCATCCTAGTGGGTACGCAGTATTTT. Its protein is CSAILVGTQYF. The chain is built from TRBV20-1 and TRBJ2-3, with D uncertain. Germline CDR1 reads DFQATT; CDR2 reads SNEGSKA (reference sequence). V lost 6 bases to trimming and J lost 8 bases, with 12 bases between them. CDR3 length: 11 residues.

The V gene is TRBV5-1, the J gene TRBJ2-5, with D perhaps matching TRBD2 (6 bases). In germline, CDR1 is SGHRS, CDR2 YFSETQ. V was cut by 5 bases and J by 3 bases, with 14 bases left in between. This CDR3 contains 14 residues. CDR3 protein: CASSGNSGEETQYF. DNA for the CDR3: TGCGCCAGCAGTGGGAATAGCGGAGAAGAGACCCAGTACTTC.

This clone showed up just a few times. V is TRBV6-5 and J is TRBJ2-1; TRBD1 might be the D (6 bases). The CDR3 has 14 residues. CDR1 MNHEY and CDR2 SVGAGI come from the germline V gene. V was shortened by 6 bases and J by 3 bases, with 12 bases between the two germline ends. In DNA, the CDR3 is TGTGCCAGCAGAGCCGGGACATACTACAATGAGCAGTTCTTC. Translated: CASRAGTYYNEQFF.

This clone was detected only a few times. The rearrangement joins TRBV16 to TRBJ2-2, with D perhaps TRBD2 (6 bases). This CDR3 is 17 amino acids long. V was cut by 3 bases and J by 4 bases, with 18 bases left in between. Per germline, CDR1 KGHSY and CDR2 FQNENV. Here the CDR3 DNA reads TGTGCCAGCAGCCAGTCCTCCGGGAGATTCTCCACCGGGGAGCTGTTTTTT. This translates into CASSQSSGRFSTGELFF.

The chain uses TRBV25-1 and TRBJ2-7; 10 bases align to TRBD2. The V gene's germline CDR1 is MGHDK and CDR2 SYGVNS. The CDR3 has 16 amino acids. V was pared by 7 bases and J by 0 bases, with 9 bases of the junction left unmatched. CDR3 amino acids: CASIASGGPYSYEQYF. CDR3 nucleotide sequence: TGTGCCAGCATCGCTAGCGGGGGCCCTTACTCCTACGAGCAGTACTTC.

About this clone itself: The conserved phenylalanine or tryptophan is not found at the CDR3 terminus, so this likely reflects a read error. The rearrangement links TRBV5-1 to TRBJ1-2, with 8 bases lining up with TRBD1. The CDR3 is 14 residues long. Trimming took 4 bases from V and 8 from J; bases not matched to a gene: 10. Per the germline V gene, CDR1 is SGHRS and CDR2 is YFSETQ. The CDR3 sequence is CASSPRLTGDGYTI. The DNA of the CDR3 is TGCGCCAGCAGCCCCCGTCTGACAGGGGACGGCTACACCATC.

J is TRBJ2-4 and V is TRBV5-6; D gene unclear. The ends were cut back, 0 bases at V and 7 bases at J, with 14 bases in the middle. The germline CDR1 and CDR2 sequences are SGHDT and YYEEEE. The CDR3 is 15 amino acids. The CDR3 reads CASSLAASSFNIQYF. DNA for the CDR3: TGTGCCAGCAGCTTGGCGGCTAGTAGCTTCAACATTCAGTACTTC.

This clone showed up just a few times. The CDR3 DNA sequence: TGTGCCAGCAGCCCAATCCGGGGGGCCCAAGAGACCCAGTACTTC. Amino acids: CASSPIRGAQETQYF. The chain uses TRBV4-2 and TRBJ2-5, with a weak D call TRBD2 (7 bases). With 4 bases removed from V and 1 base from J, the gap between germline ends came to 13 bases. CDR3 length: 15 amino acids. Germline V gene lookup returns CDR1 LGHNA and CDR2 YNFKEQ.

The DNA for the CDR3 is TGCAGCGTTGGAGCTAGTAGTACAGATACGCAGTATTTT. Amino acids: CSVGASSTDTQYF. The gene calls are TRBV29-1 and TRBJ2-3; D gene uncertain. Germline CDR1 reads SQVTM; CDR2 reads ANQGSEA. V lost 4 bases to trimming and J lost 3 bases, with 11 bases between them. This CDR3 spans 13 amino acids.